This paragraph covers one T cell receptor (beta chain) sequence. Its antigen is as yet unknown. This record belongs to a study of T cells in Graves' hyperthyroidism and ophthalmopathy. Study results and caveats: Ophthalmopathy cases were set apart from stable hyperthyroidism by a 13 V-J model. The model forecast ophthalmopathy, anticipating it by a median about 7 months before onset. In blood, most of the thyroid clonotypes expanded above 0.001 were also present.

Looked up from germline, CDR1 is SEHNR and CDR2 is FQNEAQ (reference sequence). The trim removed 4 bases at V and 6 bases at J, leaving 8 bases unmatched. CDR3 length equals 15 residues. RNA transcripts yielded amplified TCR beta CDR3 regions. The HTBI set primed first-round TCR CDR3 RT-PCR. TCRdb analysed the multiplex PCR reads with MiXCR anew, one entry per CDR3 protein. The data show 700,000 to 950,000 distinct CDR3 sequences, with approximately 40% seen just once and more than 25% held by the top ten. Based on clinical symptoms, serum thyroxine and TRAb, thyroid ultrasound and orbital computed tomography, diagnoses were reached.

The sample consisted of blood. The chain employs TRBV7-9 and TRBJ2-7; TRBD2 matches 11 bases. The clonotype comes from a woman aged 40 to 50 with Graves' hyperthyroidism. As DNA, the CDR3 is TGTGCCAGCAGCTCCGGGACTAGCGGTTCCGGCGAGCAGTACTTC. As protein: CASSSGTSGSGEQYF. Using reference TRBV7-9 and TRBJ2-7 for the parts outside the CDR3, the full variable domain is DTGVSQNPRHKITKRGQNVTFRCDPISEHNRLYWYRQTLGQGPEFLTYFQNEAQLEKSRLLSDRFSAERPKGSFSTLEIQRTEQGDSAMYLCASSSGTSGSGEQYFGPGTRLTVT.